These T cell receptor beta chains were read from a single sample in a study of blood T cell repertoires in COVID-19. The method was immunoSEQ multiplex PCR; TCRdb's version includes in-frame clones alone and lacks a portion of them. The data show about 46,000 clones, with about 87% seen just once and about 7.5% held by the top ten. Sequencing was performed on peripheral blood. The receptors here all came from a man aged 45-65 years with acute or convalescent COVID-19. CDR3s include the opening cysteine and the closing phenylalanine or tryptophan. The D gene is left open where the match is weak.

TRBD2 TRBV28 CASKGLAGIEQYF
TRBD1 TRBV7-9 CASSPGQGALIRLYGYTF
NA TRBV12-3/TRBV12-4 CASSAYSNQPQHF
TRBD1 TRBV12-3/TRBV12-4 CASSPTGVRGYTF
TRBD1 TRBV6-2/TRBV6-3 CASSPEGASRSPLHF
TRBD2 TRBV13 CASSSRDYLQETQYF
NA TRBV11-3 CASSFSQDSPNYGYTF
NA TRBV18 CASSPAEETQYF
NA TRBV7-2 CASSSARANEKLFF
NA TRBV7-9 CASSAQSFQDSRGYEQYF
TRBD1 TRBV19 CASIEDRGSHNEQFF
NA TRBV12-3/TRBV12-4 CASSPPGPRPNF
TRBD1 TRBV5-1 CASYRGEHGELFF
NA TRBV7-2 CASSLGGRDGYTF
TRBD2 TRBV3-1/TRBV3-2 CASSPGASGRYEQYF
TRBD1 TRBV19 CASTSDRGAGGYTF
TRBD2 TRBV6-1 CASSEIFLAGPSTDTQYF
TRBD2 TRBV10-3 CAISGTSGSSYNEQFF
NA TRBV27 CASSPLHDYLSSYEQYF
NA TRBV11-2 CASSLESGSGNTIYF
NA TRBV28 CASRPQQGGNQPQHF
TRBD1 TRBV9 CASSGRQGAGEKLFF
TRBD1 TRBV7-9 CASSGTGVDEQYF
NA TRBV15 CATSNQGGADTEAFF
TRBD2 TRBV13 CASSLVAGLAGAGTQYF
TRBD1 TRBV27 CASSLVGDRVYEQYF
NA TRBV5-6 CASSSILTRDNSPLHF
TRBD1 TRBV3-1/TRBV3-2 CASSPCTGTGECQPQHF
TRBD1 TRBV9 CASSFTGGRTEAFF